The source of this T cell receptor (beta chain) is a study of blood T cell repertoires in COVID-19. For the study at large: COVID-19 samples collected from the United States, Italy and Spain covered acute and convalescent phases. Sample material is recorded as cDNA or gDNA derived from T cells, B-cell-depleted T cells, or PBMCs.

The CDR3 has 15 residues. The germline V gene has CDR1 WNHNN and CDR2 SYGVQD (reference sequence). Germline trimming cut 8 bases from V and 0 bases from J; bases unmatched to any gene: 5. Authors' methods: Estimates of nucleated cell counts were drawn from the amplification of reference gene primers. Repertoires were generated with immunoSEQ multiplex PCR, while TCRdb's copy carries only in-frame clones and drops some. The DNA was the basis for D and trimming; V, J and clone size are from that table. The table lists some 320,000 clones, 65% to 90% of them singletons, with 6% to 9% in the top ten. Sequenced input: peripheral blood. The TCR sequence derives from a human donor in a cohort sampled during active COVID-19. The J gene is TRBJ1-4, the V gene TRBV10-1; TRBD1 aligns across 8 bases. The CDR3, as DNA: TGCGCCAGCGGACAGGGAGATGCAACTAATGAAAAACTGTTTTTT. This sequence encodes CASGQGDATNEKLFF.